The rows below give T cell receptor delta chains drawn from one sample of a study of gamma-delta T cells after stem cell transplantation. TCRdb made new clone calls on the RT-PCR reads using CATT. The sample comprises some 1,700 delta-chain clones, 4.5% of which are singletons, and around 36% rests with the top ten. The sample consisted of gamma-delta T cells. These TCRs come from a human donor. It is not recorded whose cells these are; they may come from a transplant donor. Both conserved end residues are part of each CDR3. Fields, in order: J gene, V gene, D gene, clone size, CDR3 DNA, CDR3 protein. The D gene is left open where the match is weak. Clone size is given for some rows only: seen once, a few or many times, or a class if the clone is expanded.

TRDJ3,TRDV2,TRDD3,.,TGTGCCTGTGACAGAGCTGGGGGATACGCCCGCAGGTCCTGGGACACCCGACAGATGTTTTTC,CACDRAGGYARRSWDTRQMFF
TRDJ3,TRDV2,TRDD3,large,TGTGCCTGTGACATCGTGTTGACTGGGGGATACCCTGTGGGCTCCTGGGACACCCGACAGATGTTTTTC,CACDIVLTGGYPVGSWDTRQMFF
TRDJ1,TRDV2,TRDD3,few,TGTGCCTTATTACGGCTGGGGGCTACATACACCGATAAACTCATCTTT,CALLRLGATYTDKLIF
TRDJ1,TRDV2,TRDD3,.,TGTGCCTGTGACACCGTAGACGTTGGGGGATCCACCGATAAACTCATCTTT,CACDTVDVGGSTDKLIF
TRDJ1,TRDV2,TRDD3,large,TGTGCCTGTGACCGCCTACTGGGGGACCCCCTTACCACCGATAAACTCATCTTT,CACDRLLGDPLTTDKLIF
TRDJ1,TRDV2,TRDD3,medium-sized,TGTGCCTGTGACAACTTACTGGGGGATACGAAGTACACCGATAAACTCATCTTT,CACDNLLGDTKYTDKLIF
TRDJ1,TRDV2,TRDD3,.,TGTGCCTGTGACCGCCTGGGGGCTCGAGTCGATAAACTCATCTTT,CACDRLGARVDKLIF
TRDJ3,TRDV2,.,medium-sized,TGTGCCTGTGACACAGCCGGGGGGCCCCCCCACTCCTGGGACACCCGACAGATGTTTTTC,CACDTAGGPPHSWDTRQMFF
TRDJ1,TRDV2,TRDD3,medium-sized,TGTGCCTGTGACCCCGTAGGTGGGGGAAGACCCACCGATAAACTCATCTTT,CACDPVGGGRPTDKLIF
TRDJ1,TRDV2,TRDD3,.,TGTGCCTGTGACACGCTGGGGGCCACCTCCACCGATAAACTCATCTTT,CACDTLGATSTDKLIF
TRDJ1,TRDV2,.,large,TGTGCCTGTGACACCGTTGGGTCGAAAGGTGGTAAACTCATCTTT,CACDTVGSKGGKLIF
TRDJ1,TRDV2,.,.,TGTGCCTGTGACTCCCTAAGTACTGGGAACACCGATAAACTCATCTTT,CACDSLSTGNTDKLIF
TRDJ1,TRDV2,TRDD3,.,TGTGCCTGTGAGGGACTGGGGGCCACCTCCACCGATAAACTCATCTTT,CACEGLGATSTDKLIF
TRDJ1,TRDV2,.,large,TGTGCCTGTGACCCCGCGGATAACCGTAACGATAAACTCATCTTT,CACDPADNRNDKLIF
TRDJ3,TRDV2,.,.,TGTGCCTGTCACACCTTGGATAAGACGGTTCGACGGGACGGAACCCGACCGATGTTTTTC,CACHTLDKTVRRDGTRPMFF
TRDJ1,TRDV2,TRDD3,large,TGTGCCTGTGACCCTGTACTGGGGGCTGGGTCCGATAAACTCATCTTT,CACDPVLGAGSDKLIF
TRDJ1,TRDV2,TRDD3,.,TGTGCCTGTGACCTTTTACTGGGGGATCCAAACCCGAGTTACACCGATACACTCATCTTT,CACDLLLGDPNPSYTDTLIF
TRDJ1,TRDV2,TRDD3,.,TGTGCCTGTGACGTACTGGGGGGCCCCGGTGGATACGGGACCGATAAACTCATCTTT,CACDVLGGPGGYGTDKLIF
TRDJ1,TRDV2,.,.,TGTGCCTGTGACGCTTGGGGGTCCCAGTACACCGATAAACTCATCTTT,CACDAWGSQYTDKLIF
TRDJ1,TRDV2,TRDD3,.,TGTGCCTGTGACACCGTTCAAGTACTGGGGGATAGAAGATACACCGATAAACTCATCTTT,CACDTVQVLGDRRYTDKLIF
TRDJ1,TRDV2,TRDD3,.,TGTGCCTGTGATTTACTGGGGGACCCGACCCTGCTCACCGATAAACTCATCTTT,CACDLLGDPTLLTDKLIF
TRDJ1,TRDV2,TRDD3,medium-sized,TGTGCCTGTGACATCTGGGGGGTGGACGACGATAAACTCATCTTT,CACDIWGVDDDKLIF
TRDJ1,TRDV2,TRDD3,.,TGTGCCTGTGACACCCTGGGGGATTCTACCGATAAACTCATCTTT,CACDTLGDSTDKLIF
TRDJ1,TRDV2,TRDD3,medium-sized,TGTGCCTGTGACGCGATGAACTGGGGGGACACCGATAAACTCATCTTT,CACDAMNWGDTDKLIF
TRDJ1,TRDV2,TRDD3,few,TGTGCCTGTGACACCGTGGGGGGATACGCCGATAAACTCATCTTT,CACDTVGGYADKLIF
TRDJ1,TRDV2,TRDD3,large,TGTGCCTGTGACACACTGGGGGATACCAGTTACACCGATAAACTCATCTTT,CACDTLGDTSYTDKLIF
TRDJ1,TRDV2,TRDD3,large,TGTGCCTGTGACACCGTATCTGGGGGATACGGGGACACCGATAAACTCATCTTT,CACDTVSGGYGDTDKLIF
TRDJ1,TRDV1,TRDD3,.,TGTGCTCTTGGGCCTTCTTCAGTTACTGGGGGATACGGTAAACTCATCTTT,CALGPSSVTGGYGKLIF
TRDJ1,TRDV2,.,large,TGTGCCTGCGAGCACCTGGGGAATAAGTACACCGATAAACTCATCTTT,CACEHLGNKYTDKLIF
TRDJ3,TRDV2,TRDD3,large,TGTGCCTGTGACACACTACTGGGGGATAGCTCCTGGGACACCCGACAGATGTTTTTC,CACDTLLGDSSWDTRQMFF
TRDJ1,TRDV2,TRDD3,.,TGTGCCTGTAAACTTCTACGGGGAGTACTGGGGGATACCAACACCGATACACTCATCTTT,CACKLLRGVLGDTNTDTLIF
TRDJ1,TRDV2,.,.,TGTGCCTGTGACTTACTGGGTCAGGCCGATAAACTCATCTTT,CACDLLGQADKLIF
TRDJ3,TRDV2,TRDD3,large,TGTGCCTGTGACACCCTGTCGGGGGATACGCGAGCCTGGGACACCCGACAGATGTTTTTC,CACDTLSGDTRAWDTRQMFF
TRDJ1,TRDV2,TRDD3,.,TGTGCCTGTGACACCATGAGTACTGGGGGACATAAGTACACCGATAAACTCATCTTT,CACDTMSTGGHKYTDKLIF
TRDJ1,TRDV1,.,.,TGTGCTCTTGGGGGGCCTCCTTCCTATAGCTGGGGGATCAGGGGCACCGATAAACTCATCTTT,CALGGPPSYSWGIRGTDKLIF
TRDJ1,TRDV2,.,large,TGTGCCTGTGACTCGGTGGGAGGTGATAAACTCATCTTT,CACDSVGGDKLIF
TRDJ1,TRDV2,.,.,TGTGCCTGTGACAGCCTAACTCCCGAGATGGACCAGAGTACCGATAAACTCATCTTT,CACDSLTPEMDQSTDKLIF
TRDJ1,TRDV2,TRDD3,large,TGTGCCTGTGACACCCTCCCGCTACTGGGGGGCAGGTACACCGATAAACTCATCTTT,CACDTLPLLGGRYTDKLIF
TRDJ1,TRDV2,TRDD3,medium-sized,TGTGCCTGTGAAGCCCTGGGGGCCTTCACCGATAAACTCATCTTT,CACEALGAFTDKLIF
TRDJ1,TRDV2,TRDD3,.,TGTGCCTGTGACTTACTGGGGGAGAAGGTGTACACCGATGAACTCATCTTT,CACDLLGEKVYTDELIF
TRDJ1,TRDV2,.,few,TGTGCCTGTGACACGGTCGGGGCCCACACCGATAAACTCATCTTT,CACDTVGAHTDKLIF
TRDJ1,TRDV2,TRDD3,large,TGTGCCTGTGACACCTTACTGGGGGCCGCCAACACCGATAAACTCATCTTT,CACDTLLGAANTDKLIF
TRDJ1,TRDV2,TRDD3,large,TGTGCCTGTGACACCGTATCCTCACTGGGGGGCAAACTCATCTTT,CACDTVSSLGGKLIF
TRDJ1,TRDV2,TRDD3,once,TGTGCCTGTGGCCTTACTCGTACTGGGGGATACGGGACCGATAAACTCATCTTT,CACGLTRTGGYGTDKLIF
TRDJ3,TRDV2,.,medium-sized,TGTGCCTGTGACACCGCGGGATCCATCAGCTCCTGGGACACCCGACAGATGTTTTTC,CACDTAGSISSWDTRQMFF
TRDJ1,TRDV1,TRDD3,hyperexpanded,TGTGCTCTTGGGGAAAGCCCCATATCTTATTACTGGGGGATCAGGGGCACCGATAAACTCATCTTT,CALGESPISYYWGIRGTDKLIF
TRDJ1,TRDV2,.,.,TGTGCCTGTGACACACTAAGCCCTCTTCCTCCCCTAAACACCGATAAACTCATCTTT,CACDTLSPLPPLNTDKLIF
TRDJ1,TRDV2,.,medium-sized,TGTGCCTGTGACACCCTGGGGCCTTCGTTGTACACCGATAAACTCATCTTT,CACDTLGPSLYTDKLIF
TRDJ3,TRDV2,.,.,TGTGCCTGTGACACCGTGGGGGCTATGGTCTCCTGGGACACCCGACGGATGTTTTTC,CACDTVGAMVSWDTRRMFF
TRDJ1,TRDV2,.,large,TGTGCCTGTGACACTGTTGGGGGTATAGACGGAAAACTCATCTTT,CACDTVGGIDGKLIF